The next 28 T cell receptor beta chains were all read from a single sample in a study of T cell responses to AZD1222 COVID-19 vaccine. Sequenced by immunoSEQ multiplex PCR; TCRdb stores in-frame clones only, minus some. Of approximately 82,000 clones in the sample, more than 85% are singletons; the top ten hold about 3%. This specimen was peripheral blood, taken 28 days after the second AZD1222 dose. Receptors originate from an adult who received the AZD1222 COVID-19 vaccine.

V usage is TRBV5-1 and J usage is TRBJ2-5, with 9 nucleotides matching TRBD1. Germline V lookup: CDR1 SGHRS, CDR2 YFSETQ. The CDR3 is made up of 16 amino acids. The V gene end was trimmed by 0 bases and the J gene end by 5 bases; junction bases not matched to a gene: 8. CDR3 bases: TGCGCCAGCAGCTTGGGAACACAGGGGGCAGTGGAGACCCAGTACTTC. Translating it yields CASSLGTQGAVETQYF.

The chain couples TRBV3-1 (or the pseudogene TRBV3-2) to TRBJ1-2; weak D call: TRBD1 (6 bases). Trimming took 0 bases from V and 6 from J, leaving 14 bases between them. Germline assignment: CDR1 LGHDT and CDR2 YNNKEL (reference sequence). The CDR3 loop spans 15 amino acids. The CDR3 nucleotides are TGTGCCAGCAGCCAAGAATGGACAGCGGGAAATGGCTACACCTTC. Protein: CASSQEWTAGNGYTF.

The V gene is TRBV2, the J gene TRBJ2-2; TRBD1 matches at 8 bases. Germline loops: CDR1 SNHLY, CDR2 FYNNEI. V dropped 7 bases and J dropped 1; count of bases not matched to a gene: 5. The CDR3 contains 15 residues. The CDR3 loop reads CASITDRGNTGELFF. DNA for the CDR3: TGTGCCAGCATCACAGACAGGGGGAACACCGGGGAGCTGTTTTTT.

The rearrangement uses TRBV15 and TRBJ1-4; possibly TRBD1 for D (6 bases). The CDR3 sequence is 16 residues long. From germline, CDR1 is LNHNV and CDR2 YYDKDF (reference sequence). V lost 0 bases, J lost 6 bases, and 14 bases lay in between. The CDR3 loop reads CATSRDRTGGHEKLFF. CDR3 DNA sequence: TGTGCCACCAGCAGAGACCGAACGGGGGGGCATGAAAAACTGTTTTTT.

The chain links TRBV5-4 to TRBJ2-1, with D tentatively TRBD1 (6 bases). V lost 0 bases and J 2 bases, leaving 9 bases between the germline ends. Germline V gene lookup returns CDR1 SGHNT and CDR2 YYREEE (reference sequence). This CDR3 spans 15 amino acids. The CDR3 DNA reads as TGTGCCAGCAGCTTGGACAGGGCCCCCTACAATGAGCAGTTCTTC. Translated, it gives CASSLDRAPYNEQFF.

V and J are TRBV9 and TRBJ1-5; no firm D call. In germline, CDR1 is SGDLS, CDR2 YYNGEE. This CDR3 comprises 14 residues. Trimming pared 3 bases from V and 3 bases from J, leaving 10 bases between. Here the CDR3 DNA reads TGTGCCAGCAGCGGAACCCGGGACAATCAGCCCCAGCATTTT. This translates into CASSGTRDNQPQHF.

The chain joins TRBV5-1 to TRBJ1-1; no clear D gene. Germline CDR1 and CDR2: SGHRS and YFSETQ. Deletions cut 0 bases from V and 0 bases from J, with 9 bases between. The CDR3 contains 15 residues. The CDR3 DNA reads TGCGCCAGCAGCTTGGCCTCCGGGGTGAACACTGAAGCTTTCTTT. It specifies CASSLASGVNTEAFF.

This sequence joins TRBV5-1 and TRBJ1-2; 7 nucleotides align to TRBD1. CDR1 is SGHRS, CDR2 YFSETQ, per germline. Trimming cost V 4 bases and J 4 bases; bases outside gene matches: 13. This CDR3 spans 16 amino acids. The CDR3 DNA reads TGCGCCAGCAGCGTAGAACCGGACAGGAGCCTCTATGGCTACACCTTC. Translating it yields CASSVEPDRSLYGYTF.

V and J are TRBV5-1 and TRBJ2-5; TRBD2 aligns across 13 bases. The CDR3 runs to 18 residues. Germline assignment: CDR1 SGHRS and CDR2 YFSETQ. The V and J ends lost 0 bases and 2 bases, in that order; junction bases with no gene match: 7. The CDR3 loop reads CASSLGLAGGYSQETQYF. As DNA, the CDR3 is TGCGCCAGCAGCTTGGGACTAGCGGGGGGCTATTCACAAGAGACCCAGTACTTC.

DNA of the CDR3: TGTGCCTGGAGGCGGGGACAGCACTATGGCTACACCTTC. This codes for CAWRRGQHYGYTF. This chain uses TRBV30 with TRBJ1-2, with 7 nucleotides matching TRBD1. Trimming at V came to 3 bases and at J to 3 bases, leaving 4 bases not matched to a gene. Germline V gene lookup returns CDR1 GTSNPN and CDR2 SVGIG (reference sequence). The CDR3 consists of 13 residues.

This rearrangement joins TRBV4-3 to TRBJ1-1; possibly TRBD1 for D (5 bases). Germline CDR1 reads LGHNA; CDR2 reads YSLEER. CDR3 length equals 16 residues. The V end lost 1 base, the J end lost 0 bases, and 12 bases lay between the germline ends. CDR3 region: CASSQARGRVNTEAFF. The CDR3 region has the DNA TGCGCCAGCAGCCAAGCCCGGGGACGGGTGAACACTGAAGCTTTCTTT.

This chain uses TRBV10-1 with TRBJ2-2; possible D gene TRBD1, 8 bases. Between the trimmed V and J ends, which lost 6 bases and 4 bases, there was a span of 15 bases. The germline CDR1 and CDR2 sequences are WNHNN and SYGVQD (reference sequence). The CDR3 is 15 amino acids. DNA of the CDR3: TGCGCCAGCAGAGGACAGGGCGGGGGCACCGGGGAGCTGTTTTTT. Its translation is CASRGQGGGTGELFF.

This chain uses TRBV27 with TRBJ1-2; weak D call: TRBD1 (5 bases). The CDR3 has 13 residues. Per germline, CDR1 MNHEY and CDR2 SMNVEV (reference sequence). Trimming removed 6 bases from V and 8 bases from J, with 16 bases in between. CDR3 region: CASSLSQGRGYTF. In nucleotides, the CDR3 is TGTGCCAGCAGCCTCTCGCAGGGTCGAGGCTACACCTTC.

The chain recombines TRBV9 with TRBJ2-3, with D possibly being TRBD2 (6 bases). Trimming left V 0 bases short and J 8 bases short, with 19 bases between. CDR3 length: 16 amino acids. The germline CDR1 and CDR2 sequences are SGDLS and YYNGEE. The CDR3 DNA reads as TGTGCCAGCAGCGTAGTTGGGGGGAGCGCTCCGGGTACGCAGTATTTT. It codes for CASSVVGGSAPGTQYF.

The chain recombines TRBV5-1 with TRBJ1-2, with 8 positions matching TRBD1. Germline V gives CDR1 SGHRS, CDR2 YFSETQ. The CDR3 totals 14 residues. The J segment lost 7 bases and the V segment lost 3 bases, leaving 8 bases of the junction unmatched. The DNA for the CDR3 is TGCGCCAGCAGCTCACAGGGGGGAAGGTTTGGCTACACCTTC. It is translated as CASSSQGGRFGYTF.

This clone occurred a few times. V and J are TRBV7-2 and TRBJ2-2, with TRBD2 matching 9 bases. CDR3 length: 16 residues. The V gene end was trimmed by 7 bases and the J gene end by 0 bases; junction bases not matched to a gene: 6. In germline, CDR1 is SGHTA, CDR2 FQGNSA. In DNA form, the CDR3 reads TGTGCCAGCACCCGATGGACTAGCGCGAACACCGGGGAGCTGTTTTTT. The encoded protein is CASTRWTSANTGELFF.

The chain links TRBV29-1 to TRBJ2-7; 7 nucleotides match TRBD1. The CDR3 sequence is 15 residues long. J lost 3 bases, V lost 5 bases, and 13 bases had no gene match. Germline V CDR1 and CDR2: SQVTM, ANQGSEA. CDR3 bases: TGCAGCGTTCCGCCTCCGGGACAGCCTCACTACGAGCAGTACTTC. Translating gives CSVPPPGQPHYEQYF.

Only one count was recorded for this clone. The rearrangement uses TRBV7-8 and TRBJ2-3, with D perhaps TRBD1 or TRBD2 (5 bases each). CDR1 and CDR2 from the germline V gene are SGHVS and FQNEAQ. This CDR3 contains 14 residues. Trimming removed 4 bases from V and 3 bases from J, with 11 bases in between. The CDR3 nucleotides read TGTGCCAGCAGCTGGGACGTGATTACAGATACGCAGTATTTT. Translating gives CASSWDVITDTQYF.

The CDR3 sequence is CASHSNRDGYNEQFF. CDR3 sequence (DNA): TGTGCCAGTCACAGTAACCGGGACGGGTACAATGAGCAGTTCTTC. J is TRBJ2-1 and V is TRBV19; TRBD1 or TRBD2 may be the D gene (5 bases each). The CDR3 sequence is 15 residues long. Germline V gene data show CDR1 as LNHDA and CDR2 as SQIVND (reference sequence). Trimming took off 8 bases at V and 4 bases at J, with 18 bases between the two ends.

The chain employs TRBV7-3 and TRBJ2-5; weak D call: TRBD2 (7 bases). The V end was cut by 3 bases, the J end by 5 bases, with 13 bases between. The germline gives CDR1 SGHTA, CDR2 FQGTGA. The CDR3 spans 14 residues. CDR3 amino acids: CASSFAGAGETQYF. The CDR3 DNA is TGTGCCAGCAGCTTTGCGGGGGCGGGGGAGACCCAGTACTTC.

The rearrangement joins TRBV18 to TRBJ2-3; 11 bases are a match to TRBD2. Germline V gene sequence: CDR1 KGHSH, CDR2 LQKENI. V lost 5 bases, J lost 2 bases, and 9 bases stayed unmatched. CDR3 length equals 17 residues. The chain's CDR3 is CASSSKTSGAHTDTQYF. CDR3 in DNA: TGTGCCAGCTCAAGCAAGACTAGCGGGGCCCACACAGATACGCAGTATTTT.

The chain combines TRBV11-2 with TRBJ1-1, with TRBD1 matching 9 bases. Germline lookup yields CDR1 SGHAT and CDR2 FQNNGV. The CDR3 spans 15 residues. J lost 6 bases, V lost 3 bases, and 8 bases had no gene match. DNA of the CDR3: TGTGCCAGCAGCTTCATACAGGGGGCGTCCCCTGAAGCTTTCTTT. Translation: CASSFIQGASPEAFF.

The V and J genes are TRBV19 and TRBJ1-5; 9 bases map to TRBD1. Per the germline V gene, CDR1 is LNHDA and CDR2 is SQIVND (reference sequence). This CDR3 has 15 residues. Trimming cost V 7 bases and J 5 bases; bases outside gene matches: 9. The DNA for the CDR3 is TGTGCCAGTAAAGATCGGGACAGGGACGATCAGCCCCAGCATTTT. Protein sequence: CASKDRDRDDQPQHF.

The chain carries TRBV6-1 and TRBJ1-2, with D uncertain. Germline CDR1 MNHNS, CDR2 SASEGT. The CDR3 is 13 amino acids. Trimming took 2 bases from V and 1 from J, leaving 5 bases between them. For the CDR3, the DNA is TGTGCCAGCAGTGAAACCTATAACTATGGCTACACCTTC. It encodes CASSETYNYGYTF.

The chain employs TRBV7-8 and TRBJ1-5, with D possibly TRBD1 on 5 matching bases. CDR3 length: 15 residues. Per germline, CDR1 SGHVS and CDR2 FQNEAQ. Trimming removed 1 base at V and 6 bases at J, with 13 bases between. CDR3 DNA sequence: TGTGCCAGCAGCTTAGTGGCAGGGCAGGGTCAGCCCCAGCATTTT. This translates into CASSLVAGQGQPQHF.

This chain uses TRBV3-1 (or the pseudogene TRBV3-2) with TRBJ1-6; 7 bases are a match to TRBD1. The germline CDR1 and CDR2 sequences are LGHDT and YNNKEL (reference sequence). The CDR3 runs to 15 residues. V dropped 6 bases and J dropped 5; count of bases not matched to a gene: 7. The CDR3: CASRADRANNSPLHF. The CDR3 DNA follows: TGTGCCAGCAGAGCAGACAGGGCAAATAATTCACCCCTCCACTTT.

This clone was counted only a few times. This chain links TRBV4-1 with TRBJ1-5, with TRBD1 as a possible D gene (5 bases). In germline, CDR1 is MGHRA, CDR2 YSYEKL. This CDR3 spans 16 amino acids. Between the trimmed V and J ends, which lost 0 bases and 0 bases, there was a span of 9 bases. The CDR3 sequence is CASSQDSGGSNQPQHF. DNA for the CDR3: TGCGCCAGCAGCCAAGATAGTGGGGGTAGCAATCAGCCCCAGCATTTT.

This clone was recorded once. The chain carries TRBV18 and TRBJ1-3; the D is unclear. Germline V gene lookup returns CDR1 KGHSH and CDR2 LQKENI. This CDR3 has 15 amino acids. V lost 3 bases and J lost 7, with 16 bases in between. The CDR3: CASSPRELRGNTIYF. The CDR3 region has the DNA TGTGCCAGCTCACCCCGGGAGCTGCGGGGTAACACCATATATTTT.